This T cell receptor (beta chain) was documented in a study of control samples from healthy donors and cancer patients. Generated by immunoSEQ multiplex PCR, the TCRdb table keeps only in-frame clones and is missing some. The table records about 170,000 clones, approximately 86% of them present only once. In germline, CDR1 is LNHDA, CDR2 SQIVND (reference sequence). Between the trimmed V and J ends, which lost 5 bases and 9 bases, there was a span of 11 bases. This CDR3 has 13 residues. Sequences were obtained from blood. The rearrangement joins TRBV19 to TRBJ1-6; tentatively, D is TRBD1 (5 bases). The origin of this receptor is a woman aged 25 to 39 in good health. The CDR3 loop is CASSGAGFSPLHF. Written as DNA, the CDR3 is TGTGCCAGTAGTGGGGCAGGGTTTTCACCCCTCCACTTT.